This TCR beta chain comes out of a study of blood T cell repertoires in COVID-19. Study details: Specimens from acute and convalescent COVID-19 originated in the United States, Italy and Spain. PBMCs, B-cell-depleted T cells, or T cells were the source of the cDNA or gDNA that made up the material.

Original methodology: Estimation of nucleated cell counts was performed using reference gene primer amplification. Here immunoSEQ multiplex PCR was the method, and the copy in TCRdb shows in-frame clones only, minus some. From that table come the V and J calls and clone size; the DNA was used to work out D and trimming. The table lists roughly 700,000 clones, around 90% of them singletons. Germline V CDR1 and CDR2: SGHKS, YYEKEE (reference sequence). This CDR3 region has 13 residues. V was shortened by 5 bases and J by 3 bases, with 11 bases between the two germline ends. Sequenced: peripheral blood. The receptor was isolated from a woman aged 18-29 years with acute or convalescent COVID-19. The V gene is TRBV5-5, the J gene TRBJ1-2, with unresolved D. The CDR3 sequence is CASRAALDYGYTF. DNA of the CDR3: TGTGCCAGCAGGGCAGCCCTAGACTATGGCTACACCTTC.